This is a list of T cell receptor beta chains from one sample in a study of radiotherapy plus CTLA-4 blockade in lung cancer. Clones were sequenced by immunoSEQ multiplex PCR, and TCRdb holds only the in-frame ones, with some missing. Seen here are 45,000 or so clones, roughly four fifths observed once, and the top ten hold roughly 3.5%. The input for sequencing was peripheral blood, taken from a patient treated with radiotherapy plus ipilimumab. The origin of the receptors is a human donor with non-small cell lung cancer who had a complete response to radiotherapy plus ipilimumab. The CDR3 runs from the conserved cysteine through the conserved F or W.

TRBV18	TRBJ2-1	CASSQTGSNEQFF
TRBV9	TRBJ2-1	CASSGSFGNEQFF
TRBV6-5	TRBJ2-3	CASSYSSGVGTDTQYF
TRBV6-1	TRBJ1-5	CASSELGGLRNQPQHF
TRBV21-1	TRBJ2-2	CASSCQGYTGELFF
TRBV5-4	TRBJ2-7	CASSPQGELAGGPF
TRBV19	TRBJ2-7	CASSIKVGGLSYEQYF
TRBV7-3	TRBJ2-1	CASSLNPADNEQFF
TRBV30	TRBJ1-1	CAWTRQAQSNTEAFF
TRBV9	TRBJ2-6	CASSVGQGYGANVLTF
TRBV27	TRBJ1-1	CASSLSPGNTEAFF
TRBV19	TRBJ2-2	CASRDRLNTGELFF
TRBV21-1	TRBJ2-7	CASTLGALSNEQYF
TRBV2	TRBJ1-4	CASSEPGTGLLFF
TRBV6-6	TRBJ2-7	CASSYRGGIRLYEQYF
TRBV11-2	TRBJ2-3	CASRRGDTQYF
TRBV7-9	TRBJ1-1	CASSLIGQTNTEAFF
TRBV27	TRBJ2-3	CASRRRGGTDMQYF
TRBV7-9	TRBJ2-2	CASSLDFRDVPGTGELFF
TRBV2	TRBJ2-3	CASSDGLSTDTQYF
TRBV18	TRBJ1-2	CASSPVTGSGYGYTF
TRBV19	TRBJ1-1	CASSAGTAPRNTEAFF
TRBV7-9	TRBJ2-7	CASSPGGYEQYF
TRBV7-2	TRBJ2-5	CASRPRGVETQYF
TRBV6-5	TRBJ2-7	CASSYSGQRYEQYF
TRBV19	TRBJ1-1	CASSLLGQRIEAFF
TRBV4-3	TRBJ2-3	CASSQDVASTDTQYF
TRBV6-5	TRBJ1-3	CASSLRQGDRSTIYF
TRBV28	TRBJ1-5	CASSLSLGGIKIAQHF
TRBV4-3	TRBJ2-7	CASSQGLSLTTYEQYF
TRBV12-5	TRBJ2-4	CASGLVRGGVQYF
TRBV18	TRBJ2-7	CASSATSGGTYEQYF